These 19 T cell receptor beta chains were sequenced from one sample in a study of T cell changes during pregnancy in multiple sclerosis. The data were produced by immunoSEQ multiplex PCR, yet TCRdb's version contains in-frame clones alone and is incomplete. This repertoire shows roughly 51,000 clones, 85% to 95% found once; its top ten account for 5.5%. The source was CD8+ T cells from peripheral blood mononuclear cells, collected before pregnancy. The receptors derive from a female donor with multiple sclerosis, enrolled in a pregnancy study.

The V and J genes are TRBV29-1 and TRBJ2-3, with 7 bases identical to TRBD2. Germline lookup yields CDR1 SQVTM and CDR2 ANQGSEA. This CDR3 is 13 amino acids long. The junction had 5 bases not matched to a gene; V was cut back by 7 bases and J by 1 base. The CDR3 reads CSASSGRTDTQYF. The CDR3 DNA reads TGCAGCGCTTCTAGCGGACGCACAGATACGCAGTATTTT.

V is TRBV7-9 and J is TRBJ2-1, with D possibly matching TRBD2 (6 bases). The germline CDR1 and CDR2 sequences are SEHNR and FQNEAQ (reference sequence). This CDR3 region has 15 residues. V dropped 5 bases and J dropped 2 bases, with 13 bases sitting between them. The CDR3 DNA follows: TGTGCCAGCAGCGACCGGGACTCAGCCTACAATGAGCAGTTCTTC. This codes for CASSDRDSAYNEQFF.

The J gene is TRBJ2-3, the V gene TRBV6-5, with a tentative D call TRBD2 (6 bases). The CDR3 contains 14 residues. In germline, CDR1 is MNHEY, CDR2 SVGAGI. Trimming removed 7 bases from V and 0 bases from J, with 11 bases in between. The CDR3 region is CASISSGSTDTQYF. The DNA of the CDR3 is TGTGCCAGCATTTCCAGCGGGAGCACAGATACGCAGTATTTT.

The CDR3, as DNA: TGTGCCAGCAGTGAATTCAGCGGGAGGGCTACAGATACGCAGTATTTT. This translates into CASSEFSGRATDTQYF. The rearrangement links TRBV6-1 to TRBJ2-3, with 10 positions matching TRBD2. CDR1 is MNHNS and CDR2 is SASEGT in the germline V gene. V shed 2 bases and J 3 bases; nucleotides not matched to a gene: 5. This CDR3 has 16 amino acids.

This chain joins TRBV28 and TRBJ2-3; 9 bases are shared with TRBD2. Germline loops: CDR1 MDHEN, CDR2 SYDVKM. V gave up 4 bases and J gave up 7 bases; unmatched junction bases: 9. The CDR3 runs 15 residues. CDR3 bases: TGTGCCAGCAGTTCCTTAGCGGGAGCTCATTATACGCAGTATTTT. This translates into CASSSLAGAHYTQYF.

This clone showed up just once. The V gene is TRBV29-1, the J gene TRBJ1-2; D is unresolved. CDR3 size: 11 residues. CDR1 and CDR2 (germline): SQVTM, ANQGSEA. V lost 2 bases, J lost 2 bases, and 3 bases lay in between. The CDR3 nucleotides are TGCAGCGTTGAACAAAACTATGGCTACACCTTC. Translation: CSVEQNYGYTF.

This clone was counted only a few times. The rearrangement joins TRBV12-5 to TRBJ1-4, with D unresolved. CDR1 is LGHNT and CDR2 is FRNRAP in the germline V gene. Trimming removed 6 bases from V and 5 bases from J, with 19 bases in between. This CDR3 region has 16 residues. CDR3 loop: CASGFMAQRTNEKLFF. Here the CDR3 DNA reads TGTGCTAGTGGATTCATGGCACAGCGGACCAATGAAAAACTGTTTTTT.

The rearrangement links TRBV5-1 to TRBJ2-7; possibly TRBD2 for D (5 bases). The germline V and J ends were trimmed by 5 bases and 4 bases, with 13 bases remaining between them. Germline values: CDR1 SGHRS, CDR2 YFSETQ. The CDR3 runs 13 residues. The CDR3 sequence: CASRDSLSYEQYF. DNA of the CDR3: TGCGCCAGCAGGGACTCTTTATCGTACGAGCAGTACTTC.

In DNA form, the CDR3 reads TGTGCCAGCAGTGACTCGCCGGGAGTCGCGGATACGCAGTATTTT. Translated: CASSDSPGVADTQYF. V usage is TRBV6-4 and J usage is TRBJ2-3, with D maybe TRBD2 (6 bases). Trimming shortened V by 0 bases and J by 6 bases, and 13 bases separated the two germline ends. The CDR3 runs 15 residues. From germline, CDR1 is MRHNA and CDR2 SNTAGT.

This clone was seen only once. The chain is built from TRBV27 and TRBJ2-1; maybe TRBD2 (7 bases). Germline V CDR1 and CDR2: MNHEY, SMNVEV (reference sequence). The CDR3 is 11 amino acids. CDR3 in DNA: TGTGATGCTAGGGAGGGGGGTGAGCAGTTCTTC. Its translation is CDAREGGEQFF.

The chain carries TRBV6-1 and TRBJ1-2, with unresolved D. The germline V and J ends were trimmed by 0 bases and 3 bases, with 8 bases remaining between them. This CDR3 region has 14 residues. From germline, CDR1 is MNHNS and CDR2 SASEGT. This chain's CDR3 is CASSEAPGYYGYTF. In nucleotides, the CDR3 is TGTGCCAGCAGTGAAGCACCGGGGTACTATGGCTACACCTTC.

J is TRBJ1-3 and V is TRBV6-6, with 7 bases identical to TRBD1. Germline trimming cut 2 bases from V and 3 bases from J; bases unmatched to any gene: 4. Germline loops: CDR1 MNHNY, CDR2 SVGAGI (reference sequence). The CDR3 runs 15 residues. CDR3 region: CASSYIDRVGNTIYF. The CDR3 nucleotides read TGTGCCAGCAGTTACATCGACAGGGTTGGAAACACCATATATTTT.

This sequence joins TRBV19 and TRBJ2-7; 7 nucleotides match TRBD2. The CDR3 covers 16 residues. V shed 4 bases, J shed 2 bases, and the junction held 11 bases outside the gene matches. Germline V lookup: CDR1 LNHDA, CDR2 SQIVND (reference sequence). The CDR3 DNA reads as TGTGCCAGTAGTAGCCGGGACTTCGGGACTACCTACGAGCAGTACTTC. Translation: CASSSRDFGTTYEQYF.

CDR3 DNA: TGCGCCAGCAGCTTGGGACAGTCGTACGCTGACGAAGCTTTCTTT. It encodes CASSLGQSYADEAFF. V gene TRBV5-1 combines with J gene TRBJ1-1; TRBD1 is a possible D gene (5 bases). The CDR3 is 15 amino acids. V was clipped by 0 bases and J by 8 bases, with 17 bases between them. CDR1 is SGHRS, CDR2 YFSETQ, per germline. Filled out from reference TRBV5-1 and TRBJ1-1, the complete variable domain reads KAGVTQTPRYLIKTRGQQVTLSCSPISGHRSVSWYQQTPGQGLQFLFEYFSETQRNKGNFPGRFSGRQFSNSRSEMNVSTLELGDSALYLCASSLGQSYADEAFFGQGTRLTVV.

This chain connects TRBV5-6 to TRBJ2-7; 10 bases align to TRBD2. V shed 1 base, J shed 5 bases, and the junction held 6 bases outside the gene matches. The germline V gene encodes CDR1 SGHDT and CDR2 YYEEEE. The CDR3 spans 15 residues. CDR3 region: CASSLYSGRLDEQYF. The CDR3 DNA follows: TGTGCCAGCAGCTTGTATAGCGGGAGGTTAGACGAGCAGTACTTC. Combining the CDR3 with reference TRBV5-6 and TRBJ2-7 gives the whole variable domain DAGVTQSPTHLIKTRGQQVTLRCSPKSGHDTVSWYQQALGQGPQFIFQYYEEEERQRGNFPDRFSGHQFPNYSSELNVNALLLGDSALYLCASSLYSGRLDEQYFGPGTRLTVT.

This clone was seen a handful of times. Written as DNA, the CDR3 is TGCAGCGTTGAAGGCCTAGCGGATTACAATGAGCAGTTCTTC. This translates into CSVEGLADYNEQFF. V usage is TRBV29-1 and J usage is TRBJ2-1; 7 nucleotides align to TRBD2. Germline V gives CDR1 SQVTM, CDR2 ANQGSEA. This CDR3 contains 14 residues. Trimming cost V 1 base and J 4 bases; bases outside gene matches: 4.

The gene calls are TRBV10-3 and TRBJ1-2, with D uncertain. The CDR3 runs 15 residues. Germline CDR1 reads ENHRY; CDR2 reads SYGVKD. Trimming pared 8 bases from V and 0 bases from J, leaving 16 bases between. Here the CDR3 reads CAISFFRRANYGYTF. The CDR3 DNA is TGTGCCATCTCCTTTTTCAGGCGAGCTAACTATGGCTACACCTTC.

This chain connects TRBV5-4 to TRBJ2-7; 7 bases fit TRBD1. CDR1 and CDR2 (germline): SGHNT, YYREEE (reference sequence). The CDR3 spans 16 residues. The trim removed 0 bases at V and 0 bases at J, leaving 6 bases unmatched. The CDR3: CASSLGVTGPSYEQYF. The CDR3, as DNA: TGTGCCAGCAGCTTGGGGGTGACAGGGCCCTCCTACGAGCAGTACTTC. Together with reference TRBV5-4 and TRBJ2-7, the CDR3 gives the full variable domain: ETGVTQSPTHLIKTRGQQVTLRCSSQSGHNTVSWYQQALGQGPQFIFQYYREEENGRGNFPPRFSGLQFPNYSSELNVNALELDDSALYLCASSLGVTGPSYEQYFGPGTRLTVT.

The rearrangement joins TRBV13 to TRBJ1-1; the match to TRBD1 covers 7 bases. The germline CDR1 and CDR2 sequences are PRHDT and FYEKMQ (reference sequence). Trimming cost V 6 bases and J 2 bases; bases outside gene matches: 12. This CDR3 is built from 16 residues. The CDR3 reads CASRPSGTATNTEAFF. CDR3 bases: TGTGCCAGCAGACCATCCGGGACAGCGACAAACACTGAAGCTTTCTTT.